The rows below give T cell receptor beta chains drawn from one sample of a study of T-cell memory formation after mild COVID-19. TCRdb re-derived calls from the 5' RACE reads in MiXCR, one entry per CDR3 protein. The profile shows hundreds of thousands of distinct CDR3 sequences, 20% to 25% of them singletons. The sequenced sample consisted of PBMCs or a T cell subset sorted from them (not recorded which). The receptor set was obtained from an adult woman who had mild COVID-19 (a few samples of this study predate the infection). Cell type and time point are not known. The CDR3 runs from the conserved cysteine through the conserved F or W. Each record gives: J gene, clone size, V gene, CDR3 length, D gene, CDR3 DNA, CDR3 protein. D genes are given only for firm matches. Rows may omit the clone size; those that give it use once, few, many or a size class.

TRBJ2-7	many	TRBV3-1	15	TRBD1	TGTGCCAGCAGCCAAGGAATCCGCACAGGGGACGAGCAGTACTTC	CASSQGIRTGDEQYF
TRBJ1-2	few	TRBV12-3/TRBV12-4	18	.	TGTGCCAGCAGCCAAGGGGCTGGGGCGGCAACACCCTTCGGTGGCTACACCTTC	CASSQGAGAATPFGGYTF
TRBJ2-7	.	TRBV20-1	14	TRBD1	TGCAGTGTTCACGGACAGGGGGGATCCTACGAGCAGTACTTC	CSVHGQGGSYEQYF
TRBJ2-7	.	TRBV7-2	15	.	TGTGCCAGCAGCCAGGGGTGGCATGCTGGGTACGAGCAGTACTTC	CASSQGWHAGYEQYF
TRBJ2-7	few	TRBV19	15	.	TGTGCCAGTAGCGTTCGGGACCGTCACCCCTACGAGCAGTACTTC	CASSVRDRHPYEQYF
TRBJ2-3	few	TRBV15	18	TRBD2	TGTGCCACCAGCAGAGATCCAGCGGGGGGCCACCCCGTGGATACGCAGTATTTT	CATSRDPAGGHPVDTQYF
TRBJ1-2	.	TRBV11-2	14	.	TGTGCCAGCAGCTTAGAGTTTCAGGGTTTTGGCTACACCTTC	CASSLEFQGFGYTF
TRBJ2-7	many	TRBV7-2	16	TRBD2	TGTGCCAGCAGCTTGGCCATAGCGGGCGCCTCCTACGAGCAGTACTTC	CASSLAIAGASYEQYF
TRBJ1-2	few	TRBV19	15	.	TGTGCCAGTAGTATAGATCGGCCGAGAGCGTTCGGCTACACCTTC	CASSIDRPRAFGYTF
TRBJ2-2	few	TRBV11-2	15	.	TGTGCCAGCAGATACCCTCAGGGCGTAGCCGGGGAGCTGTTTTTT	CASRYPQGVAGELFF
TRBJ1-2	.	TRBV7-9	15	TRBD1	TGTGCCAGCAGCCGGGACAGCCTCCGTGACTATGGCTACACCTTC	CASSRDSLRDYGYTF
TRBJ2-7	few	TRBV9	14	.	TGTGCCAGCAGCGTAGGGGACGGCGGCGACGAGCAGTACTTC	CASSVGDGGDEQYF
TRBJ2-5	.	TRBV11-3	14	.	TGTGCCAGCGGTGGGTTGGGGAGGACGGAGACCCAGTACTTC	CASGGLGRTETQYF
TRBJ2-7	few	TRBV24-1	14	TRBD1	TGTGCCACCAGTGATCCGGGACAGAACTACGAGCAGTACTTC	CATSDPGQNYEQYF
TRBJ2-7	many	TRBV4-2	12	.	TGTGCCAGCAGCCACAGGGGAGGCGAGCAGTACTTC	CASSHRGGEQYF
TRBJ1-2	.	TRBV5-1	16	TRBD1	TGCGCCAGCAGCCCACGAACCGGACAGGGGATCTATGGCTACACCTTC	CASSPRTGQGIYGYTF
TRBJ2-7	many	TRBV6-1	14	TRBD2	TGTGCCAGCGTCACTAGCGGGAGCTCCTACGAGCAGTACTTC	CASVTSGSSYEQYF
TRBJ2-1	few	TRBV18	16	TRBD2	TGTGCCAGCTCACTCCGGACTAGCGGGAGTATCGCTGAGCAGTTCTTC	CASSLRTSGSIAEQFF
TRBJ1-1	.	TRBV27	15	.	TGTGCCAGCAGTTTATCGTGGGGGTTGCCCACTGAAGCTTTCTTT	CASSLSWGLPTEAFF
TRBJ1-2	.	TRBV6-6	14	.	TGTGCCAGCAGTTACACCGGGGACCTCTATGGCTACACCTTC	CASSYTGDLYGYTF
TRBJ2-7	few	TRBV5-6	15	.	TGTGCCAGCAGCTTGGTCCAGGGTAGTGCCTACGAGCAGTACTTC	CASSLVQGSAYEQYF
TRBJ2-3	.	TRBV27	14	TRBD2	TGTGCCAGCAGTTTACGGGGGGGACTAGAGGAGGAGTATTTT	CASSLRGGLEEEYF
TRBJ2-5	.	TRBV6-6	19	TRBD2	TGTGCCAGCAGCCCCGGAGGGACTAGCGGGAGTTTAAGGTCGGAGACCCAGTACTTC	CASSPGGTSGSLRSETQYF
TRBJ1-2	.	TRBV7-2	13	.	TGTGCCAGCAGCTCACAGGGCCCAAGGGGCTACACCTTC	CASSSQGPRGYTF
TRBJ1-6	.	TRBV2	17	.	TGTGCCAGCAGTGGCCCCGGCGAGAGCTCCTATAATTCACCCCTCCACTTT	CASSGPGESSYNSPLHF
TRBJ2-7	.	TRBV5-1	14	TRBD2	TGCGCCAGCAGCTTGGCGACGGGGGGCTACGAGCAGTACTTC	CASSLATGGYEQYF
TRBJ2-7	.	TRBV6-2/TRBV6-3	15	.	TGTGCCAGCAGTTACACGGGAGTGGGCTCCTACGAGCAGTACTTC	CASSYTGVGSYEQYF
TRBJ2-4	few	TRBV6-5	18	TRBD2	TGTGCCAGCAGTTACTCGATTACGGCGGGAGGGGCCAAAAACATTCAGTACTTC	CASSYSITAGGAKNIQYF
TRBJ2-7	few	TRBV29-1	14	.	TGCAGCGTTGAAGGGAGAGGCGGCTCCTACGAGCAGTACTTC	CSVEGRGGSYEQYF
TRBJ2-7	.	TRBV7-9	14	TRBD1	TGTGCCAGCAGCGGACAGGGAAGGACCTACGAGCAGTACTTC	CASSGQGRTYEQYF
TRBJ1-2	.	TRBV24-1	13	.	TGTGCCACCAGTAAGGATGGTGGGAGAGGCTACACCTTC	CATSKDGGRGYTF
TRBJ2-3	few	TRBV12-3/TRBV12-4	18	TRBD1	TGTGCCAGCAGCTCCTCCTTTCCGTTACAGGGGCTCACAGATACGCAGTATTTT	CASSSSFPLQGLTDTQYF
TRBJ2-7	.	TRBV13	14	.	TGTGCCAGCAGCGAAGCTAGCGAATTCTTGGAGCAGTACTTC	CASSEASEFLEQYF
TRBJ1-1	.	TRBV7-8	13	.	TGTGCCAGCAGCTTAGCGGGCGGAAGCGAAGCTTTCTTT	CASSLAGGSEAFF
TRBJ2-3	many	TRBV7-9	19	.	TGTGCCAGCAGCTCCTCACGGCTTCGGGTAGGGGCCTACGACGATACGCAGTATTTT	CASSSSRLRVGAYDDTQYF
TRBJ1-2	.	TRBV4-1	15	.	TGCGCCAGCAGCCACCGAACAGAAGGGCACTATGGCTACACCTTC	CASSHRTEGHYGYTF
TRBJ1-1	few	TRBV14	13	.	TGTGCCAGCAGCCAAGCTCCCGGCCCTGAAGCTTTCTTT	CASSQAPGPEAFF
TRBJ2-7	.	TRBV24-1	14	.	TGTGCCACCAGTGAGGCAGAGCCTACCTACGAGCAGTACTTC	CATSEAEPTYEQYF
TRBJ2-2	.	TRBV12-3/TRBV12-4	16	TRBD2	TGTGCCAGCAGACGCGCGGGAGCGGGGGACACCGGGGAGCTGATTTTT	CASRRAGAGDTGELIF
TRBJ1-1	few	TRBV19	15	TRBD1	TGTGCCAGTAGGTATACAGGGGGTATGAACACTGAAGCTTTCTTT	CASRYTGGMNTEAFF
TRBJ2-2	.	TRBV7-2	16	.	TGTGCCAGCAGCTCCGCCCGACAGGGAGGCACCGGGGAGCTGTTTTTT	CASSSARQGGTGELFF
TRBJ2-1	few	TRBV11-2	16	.	TGTGCCAGCAGCTTAAGGGGACGGGGCTCCTACAATGAGCAGTTCTTC	CASSLRGRGSYNEQFF
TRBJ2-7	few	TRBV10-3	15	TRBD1	TGTGCCATCAGGGTGGACAGGGGCAGCTCCTACGAGCAGTACTTC	CAIRVDRGSSYEQYF
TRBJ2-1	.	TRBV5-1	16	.	TGCGCCAGCAGCTTGGCGGCTCCGGGCGAGGGGGATGAGCAGTTCTTC	CASSLAAPGEGDEQFF
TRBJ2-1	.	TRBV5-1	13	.	TGCGCCAGCAGCTCAAGGGTTGAGTTTGAGCAGTTCTTC	CASSSRVEFEQFF
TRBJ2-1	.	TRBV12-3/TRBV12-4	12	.	TGTGCCAGCAGCATGCCGGTCGGTGAGCAGTTCTTC	CASSMPVGEQFF
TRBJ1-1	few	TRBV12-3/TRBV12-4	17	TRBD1	TGTGCCAGCAGTTTCGGAACAGGGGGATTGAAGGACACTGAAGCTTTCTTT	CASSFGTGGLKDTEAFF
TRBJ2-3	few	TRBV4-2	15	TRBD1	TGTGCCAGCAGCCCACGGACAGGGAATAGAGATACGCAGTATTTT	CASSPRTGNRDTQYF